These 27 T cell receptor beta chains share one sample of origin, sequenced in a study of blood T cell repertoires in COVID-19. Clones were read by immunoSEQ multiplex PCR, and TCRdb kept only the in-frame ones, dropping some. The sample carries more than 250,000 clones, approximately 80% recorded once. Material for sequencing was peripheral blood. These receptors were taken from a human donor in a cohort sampled during active COVID-19.

The chain links TRBV15 to TRBJ2-3, with D uncertain. From germline, CDR1 is LNHNV and CDR2 YYDKDF (reference sequence). This CDR3 contains 12 residues. The ends were cut back, 0 bases at V and 7 bases at J, with 5 bases in the middle. For the CDR3, the DNA is TGTGCCACCAGCAGAGATCGGTATACGCAGTATTTT. It codes for CATSRDRYTQYF.

This sequence joins TRBV7-9 and TRBJ1-4; D perhaps matches TRBD1 (6 bases). The V end was cut by 1 base, the J end by 8 bases, with 8 bases between. In germline, CDR1 is SEHNR, CDR2 FQNEAQ (reference sequence). The CDR3 consists of 13 residues. The CDR3 DNA reads TGTGCCAGCAGCTTAGGACAGGTGGAAAAACTGTTTTTT. Translation gives CASSLGQVEKLFF.

This chain joins TRBV7-2 and TRBJ2-7; no definite D call. The CDR3 loop spans 16 amino acids. Trimming removed 2 bases from V and 2 bases from J, with 16 bases in between. CDR1 is SGHTA, CDR2 FQGNSA, per germline. CDR3 region: CASSLSAAKATYEQYF. CDR3 nucleotide sequence: TGTGCCAGCAGCTTAAGTGCGGCAAAGGCAACCTACGAGCAGTACTTC.

This chain uses TRBV6-6 with TRBJ1-5; D might be TRBD1 (5 bases). The length of the CDR3 is 16 residues. The germline CDR1 and CDR2 sequences are MNHNY and SVGAGI (reference sequence). The V end lost 0 bases, the J end lost 4 bases, and 13 bases lay between the germline ends. Here the CDR3 reads CASSYSARVTNQPQHF. For the CDR3, the DNA is TGTGCCAGCAGTTACTCGGCCAGGGTAACAAATCAGCCCCAGCATTTT.

The V and J genes are TRBV19 and TRBJ2-3; 7 nucleotides align to TRBD1. Germline loops: CDR1 LNHDA, CDR2 SQIVND (reference sequence). Trimming removed 10 bases from V and 3 bases from J; junction bases left unmatched: 10. This CDR3 has 14 residues. The CDR3 DNA reads TGTGCCACCTATAGAGGGGGCGCAACAGATACGCAGTATTTT. Its protein product is CATYRGGATDTQYF.

The chain carries TRBV5-5 and TRBJ1-5; 10 bases match TRBD1. V was clipped by 1 base and J by 5 bases; unmatched bases: 6. The CDR3 is 16 residues long. Germline lookup yields CDR1 SGHKS and CDR2 YYEKEE (reference sequence). The CDR3 sequence: CASSLLATGGDQPQHF. CDR3 nucleotide sequence: TGTGCCAGCAGCTTGCTCGCGACAGGGGGCGATCAGCCCCAGCATTTT.

The chain carries TRBV11-2 and TRBJ1-3; tentatively, D is TRBD1 (5 bases). V was cut by 6 bases and J by 0 bases, with 12 bases left in between. Germline CDR1 reads SGHAT; CDR2 reads FQNNGV. The CDR3 loop spans 15 amino acids. The CDR3 reads CASSLTGNSGNTIYF. The CDR3 bases are TGTGCCAGCAGTCTCACAGGAAACTCTGGAAACACCATATATTTT.

V usage is TRBV2 and J usage is TRBJ2-3, with 8 positions matching TRBD1. Germline V gene data show CDR1 as SNHLY and CDR2 as FYNNEI. CDR3 size: 15 residues. V lost 7 bases and J lost 0; bases outside the gene matches: 6. This chain's CDR3 is CASMSTGVSTDTQYF. The CDR3 nucleotides read TGTGCCAGCATGTCGACAGGGGTCAGCACAGATACGCAGTATTTT.

The CDR3 nucleotides are TGTGCCAGCAGCTCGCGGACAACAAAATTTCAGCCCCAGCATTTT. Translated: CASSSRTTKFQPQHF. The rearrangement uses TRBV13 and TRBJ1-5, with D perhaps matching TRBD1 (5 bases). The CDR3 extends over 15 amino acids. Germline CDR1 PRHDT, CDR2 FYEKMQ (reference sequence). The ends were cut back, 4 bases at V and 6 bases at J, with 16 bases in the middle.

A few counts support this clone. This sequence joins TRBV7-9 and TRBJ1-2, with D possibly matching TRBD1 (6 bases). This CDR3 spans 14 amino acids. Between the trimmed V and J ends, which lost 2 bases and 8 bases, there was a span of 15 bases. In germline, CDR1 is SEHNR, CDR2 FQNEAQ (reference sequence). CDR3 in amino acids: CASSLLQGRVGYTF. Here the CDR3 DNA reads TGTGCCAGCAGCTTACTACAGGGTAGAGTCGGCTACACCTTC.

The rearrangement uses TRBV5-1 and TRBJ1-2; D gene uncertain. V lost 3 bases, J lost 0 bases, and 12 bases lay in between. This CDR3 contains 15 residues. Germline V gene data show CDR1 as SGHRS and CDR2 as YFSETQ. In nucleotides, the CDR3 is TGCGCCAGCAGCTGGAGGACGGGATCTAACTATGGCTACACCTTC. This gives the protein CASSWRTGSNYGYTF.

The chain uses TRBV11-2 and TRBJ1-6; perhaps TRBD1 as D (6 bases). Trimming took 5 bases from V and 7 from J, leaving 18 bases between them. CDR3 size: 16 residues. Germline V lookup: CDR1 SGHAT, CDR2 FQNNGV. Here the CDR3 reads CASSPLGGAWNSPLHF. For the CDR3, the DNA is TGTGCCAGCAGCCCCCTAGGGGGGGCTTGGAATTCACCCCTCCACTTT. The entire variable domain, with the rest obtained from reference TRBV11-2 and TRBJ1-6, is as follows: EAGVAQSPRYKIIEKRQSVAFWCNPISGHATLYWYQQILGQGPKLLIQFQNNGVVDDSQLPKDRFSAERLKGVDSTLKIQPAKLEDSAVYLCASSPLGGAWNSPLHFGNGTRLTVT.

The rearrangement links TRBV18 to TRBJ1-1, with 8 bases aligning to TRBD1. This CDR3 region has 14 residues. Germline V gene sequence: CDR1 KGHSH, CDR2 LQKENI. J was trimmed by 3 bases and V by 5 bases; bases with no gene match: 5. Written as DNA, the CDR3 is TGTGCCAGCTCATCGGACAGGGTTTACACTGAAGCTTTCTTT. Its protein product is CASSSDRVYTEAFF.

Concerning this clone: The sample holds other DNA sequences that translate to the same CDR3. J is TRBJ1-2 and V is TRBV12-3 or TRBV12-4, with D unclear. With 1 base removed from V and 2 bases from J, the gap between germline ends came to 5 bases. The CDR3 length is 13 residues. CDR3 sequence: CASSLGGNYGYTF. The DNA of the CDR3 is TGTGCCAGCAGTTTAGGAGGGAACTATGGCTACACCTTC.

V is TRBV14 and J is TRBJ1-3; 7 bases align to TRBD1. In germline, CDR1 is SGHDN, CDR2 FVKESK. Trimming cost V 4 bases and J 2 bases; bases outside gene matches: 2. The CDR3 consists of 14 residues. The CDR3 DNA is TGTGCCAGCAGCCGTCAGGGGGCTGGAAACACCATATATTTT. As protein: CASSRQGAGNTIYF.

V is TRBV7-2 and J is TRBJ1-1; D remains unclear. Germline V gene data show CDR1 as SGHTA and CDR2 as FQGNSA. The CDR3 consists of 14 residues. V lost 3 bases and J 4 bases, leaving 12 bases between the germline ends. In DNA form, the CDR3 reads TGTGCCAGCAGCTTTGACACCATGGGCACTGAAGCTTTCTTT. Amino acids: CASSFDTMGTEAFF.

The rearrangement joins TRBV2 to TRBJ2-2; D possibly corresponds to TRBD1 (5 bases). The CDR3 length is 14 residues. Trimming took 4 bases from V and 4 from J, leaving 10 bases between them. The germline CDR1 and CDR2 sequences are SNHLY and FYNNEI. The CDR3 DNA reads as TGTGCCAGCAGTGGGACATCATTCACCGGGGAGCTGTTTTTT. Protein product: CASSGTSFTGELFF.

CDR3 residues: CASSGTSGYEQYF. The DNA of the CDR3 is TGTGCCAGCAGTGGGACTAGCGGCTACGAGCAGTACTTC. The chain has TRBV9 and TRBJ2-7, with 11 bases identical to TRBD2. This CDR3 comprises 13 residues. Germline V gives CDR1 SGDLS, CDR2 YYNGEE. J lost 3 bases, V lost 5 bases, and 1 base had no gene match.

A few counts support this clone. The rearrangement uses TRBV11-2 and TRBJ1-6, with D perhaps matching TRBD1 (5 bases). V dropped 5 bases and J dropped 9 bases, with 11 bases sitting between them. There are 13 residues in the CDR3. Germline V gene data show CDR1 as SGHAT and CDR2 as FQNNGV. The CDR3 region is CASSGSGGSPLHF. CDR3 bases: TGTGCCAGCAGCGGGTCCGGGGGTTCACCCCTCCACTTT. Using reference TRBV11-2 and TRBJ1-6 for the parts outside the CDR3, the full variable domain is EAGVAQSPRYKIIEKRQSVAFWCNPISGHATLYWYQQILGQGPKLLIQFQNNGVVDDSQLPKDRFSAERLKGVDSTLKIQPAKLEDSAVYLCASSGSGGSPLHFGNGTRLTVT.

The CDR3 nucleotides read TGCGCCAGCAGCTTGGAGGGACTGGCTCCGTTTGGCTACACCTTC. Translation gives CASSLEGLAPFGYTF. The chain carries TRBV5-1 and TRBJ1-2; perhaps TRBD1 as D (5 bases). Deletions cut 0 bases from V and 7 bases from J, with 16 bases between. CDR1 is SGHRS and CDR2 is YFSETQ in the germline V gene. CDR3 length: 15 amino acids.

V is TRBV5-6 and J is TRBJ2-1, with 9 bases aligning to TRBD2. V lost 0 bases to trimming and J lost 2 bases; unmatched junction nucleotides: 9. Germline V lookup: CDR1 SGHDT, CDR2 YYEEEE. The CDR3 extends over 18 amino acids. CDR3 protein: CASSLELSGGRAYNEQFF. Here the CDR3 DNA reads TGTGCCAGCAGCTTGGAATTGTCTGGCGGGAGGGCCTACAATGAGCAGTTCTTC.

The chain employs TRBV18 and TRBJ2-7; 8 nucleotides align to TRBD1. After removal of 8 bases from V and 2 bases from J, the junction contained 11 bases not matched to a gene. This CDR3 spans 15 amino acids. The germline gives CDR1 KGHSH, CDR2 LQKENI. The CDR3 reads CASATGTGGPYEQYF. The CDR3 nucleotides are TGTGCCAGCGCTACCGGGACAGGAGGGCCCTACGAGCAGTACTTC.

V is TRBV2 and J is TRBJ2-7, with D perhaps TRBD2 (6 bases). Trimming stripped 6 bases from V and 5 bases from J, with 8 bases between. This CDR3 is built from 11 residues. From germline, CDR1 is SNHLY and CDR2 FYNNEI. The chain's CDR3 is CASRGGHEQYF. DNA of the CDR3: TGTGCCAGCAGAGGAGGGCACGAGCAGTACTTC.

J is TRBJ2-4 and V is TRBV5-1, with D possibly matching TRBD2 (5 bases). Germline V lookup: CDR1 SGHRS, CDR2 YFSETQ. The CDR3 consists of 13 residues. The V end lost 2 bases, the J end lost 8 bases, and 11 bases lay between the germline ends. As DNA, the CDR3 is TGCGCCAGCAGCTTCGCTAGCCAATACATTCAGTACTTC. Translation: CASSFASQYIQYF.

The chain joins TRBV7-9 to TRBJ2-7; D may be TRBD2 (5 bases). Trimming left V 2 bases short and J 2 bases short, with 10 bases between. From germline, CDR1 is SEHNR and CDR2 FQNEAQ (reference sequence). The CDR3 sequence is 14 residues long. The CDR3 DNA reads as TGTGCCAGCAGCTTACAGTGGCGGGCCTACGAGCAGTACTTC. It encodes CASSLQWRAYEQYF.

The V call is TRBV18, the J call TRBJ1-4; 8 bases are shared with TRBD1. The CDR3 is made up of 15 amino acids. The germline V gene has CDR1 KGHSH and CDR2 LQKENI. V was clipped by 2 bases and J by 6 bases; unmatched bases: 5. The CDR3 sequence: CASSPLGTGYEKLFF. CDR3 bases: TGTGCCAGCTCACCATTAGGGACAGGATATGAAAAACTGTTTTTT. The whole variable domain, filled in from reference TRBV18 and TRBJ1-4, reads NAGVMQNPRHLVRRRGQEARLRCSPMKGHSHVYWYRQLPEEGLKFMVYLQKENIIDESGMPKERFSAEFPKEGPSILRIQQVVRGDSAAYFCASSPLGTGYEKLFFGSGTQLSVL.

This chain links TRBV7-3 with TRBJ2-1, with D perhaps TRBD2 (5 bases). The CDR3 totals 16 residues. Deletions cut 1 base from V and 9 bases from J, with 19 bases between. Germline assignment: CDR1 SGHTA and CDR2 FQGTGA. CDR3 DNA: TGTGCCAGCAGCTTAAGCGGGCTAGATACCCTGCGTGAGCAGTTCTTC. Translation gives CASSLSGLDTLREQFF. Using reference TRBV7-3 and TRBJ2-1 for the parts outside the CDR3, the full variable domain is GAGVSQTPSNKVTEKGKYVELRCDPISGHTALYWYRQSLGQGPEFLIYFQGTGAADDSGLPNDRFFAVRPEGSVSTLKIQRTERGDSAVYLCASSLSGLDTLREQFFGPGTRLTVL.